A few counts support the clone carrying this T cell receptor (beta chain). Its antigen remains unidentified. This sample is drawn from a study of post-analysis software for immune sequencing data. Study as a whole: Multiple sclerosis in the patients followed relapsing-remitting, secondary progressive and progressive-relapsing courses.

Notes on the study in general: There were several TRBV segments more frequent in patients than controls, and TRBV5-6, TRBV5-1 and TRBV20-1 were among them. For normalized Chao1 diversity, multiple sclerosis patients scored significantly lower than controls did. Batch-matched samples strongly co-clustered by F measure.

Prepared TCR beta cDNA libraries contained unique molecular identifiers. T cells, roughly 1 to 10 million of them, yielded roughly 550,000 cDNA molecules. TCRdb independently ran MiXCR on the PCR reads; one entry per CDR3 protein. The profile shows about 400,000 distinct CDR3 sequences, roughly 36% of them singletons. The germline CDR1 and CDR2 sequences are LGHDT and YNNKEL (reference sequence). The CDR3 totals 15 residues. Trimming at V came to 2 bases and at J to 4 bases, leaving 5 bases not matched to a gene. This chain connects TRBV3-1 to TRBJ2-3; TRBD2 agrees at 8 bases. What was sequenced was blood. This TCR was sampled from a girl aged 10 to 17 with multiple sclerosis. CDR3 sequence: CASSQQLAVADTQYF. CDR3 coding DNA: TGTGCCAGCAGCCAACAACTAGCGGTAGCAGATACGCAGTATTTT.